Listed here are 9 T cell receptor beta chains from one sample, sequenced in a study of T cell responses to AZD1222 COVID-19 vaccine. The protocol was immunoSEQ multiplex PCR, while the TCRdb copy is restricted to in-frame clones and leaves out a portion. The sample has around 200,000 clones, roughly 91% seen once. The sequenced sample was peripheral blood, obtained 28 days after the second dose of the MenACWY control vaccine. The receptor source for this set is an adult who received the MenACWY meningococcal vaccine as a control.

This clone was picked up one time. The chain couples TRBV6-5 to TRBJ1-2; D is undetermined. This CDR3 comprises 14 residues. Deletions cut 2 bases from V and 4 bases from J, with 11 bases between. Germline CDR1 and CDR2: MNHEY and SVGAGI. CDR3 bases: TGTGCCAGCAGTTACGTCTCAGGCGTCTATGGCTACACCTTC. Its translation is CASSYVSGVYGYTF.

The chain is built from TRBV5-6 and TRBJ1-4; possibly TRBD1 for D (6 bases). The V end lost 3 bases, the J end lost 5 bases, and 8 bases lay between the germline ends. The CDR3 spans 13 residues. From germline, CDR1 is SGHDT and CDR2 YYEEEE. The CDR3 DNA follows: TGTGCCAGCAGCTCCCAGGGGAATGAAAAACTGTTTTTT. Translation: CASSSQGNEKLFF.

This rearrangement joins TRBV19 to TRBJ1-5, with D tentatively TRBD1 (6 bases). Per germline, CDR1 LNHDA and CDR2 SQIVND (reference sequence). Trimming removed 5 bases at V and 1 base at J, with 12 bases between. This CDR3 region has 15 residues. The CDR3 DNA follows: TGTGCCAGTAGTTTCGGGGGCGCCAGCAATCAGCCCCAGCATTTT. It is translated as CASSFGGASNQPQHF.

This chain joins TRBV5-1 and TRBJ2-7; 7 bases line up with TRBD1. The CDR3 has 15 amino acids. Trimming at V came to 0 bases and at J to 1 base, leaving 4 bases not matched to a gene. The germline CDR1 and CDR2 sequences are SGHRS and YFSETQ. This chain's CDR3 is CASSLGQGESYEQYF. DNA of the CDR3: TGCGCCAGCAGCTTGGGCCAGGGGGAATCCTACGAGCAGTACTTC.

This chain joins TRBV7-7 and TRBJ2-5; 7 bases map to TRBD1. Trimming at V came to 5 bases and at J to 5 bases, leaving 5 bases not matched to a gene. Germline CDR1 SSHAT, CDR2 FNYEAQ (reference sequence). There are 13 residues in the CDR3. Here the CDR3 reads CASSEGQRETQYF. DNA of the CDR3: TGTGCCAGCAGCGAGGGACAGAGGGAGACCCAGTACTTC.

V usage is TRBV19 and J usage is TRBJ1-2; D ambiguous. Trimming took off 7 bases at V and 1 base at J, with 13 bases between the two ends. In germline, CDR1 is LNHDA, CDR2 SQIVND (reference sequence). The CDR3 is 14 amino acids. This CDR3 reads CASTTTILNYGYTF. In DNA, the CDR3 is TGTGCCAGTACAACAACAATACTTAACTATGGCTACACCTTC.

The rearrangement joins TRBV6-1 to TRBJ1-2; TRBD1 matches at 11 bases. Per the germline V gene, CDR1 is MNHNS and CDR2 is SASEGT. The junction had 2 bases not matched to a gene; V was cut back by 1 base and J by 4 bases. The CDR3 is made up of 15 amino acids. In nucleotides, the CDR3 is TGTGCCAGCAGTGAAGAGGGGACAGGGGGCTATGGCTACACCTTC. Translation: CASSEEGTGGYGYTF.

The chain joins TRBV6-2 or TRBV6-3 to TRBJ1-1; 9 nucleotides agree with TRBD1. This CDR3 region has 16 residues. After removal of 6 bases from V and 2 bases from J, the junction contained 10 bases not matched to a gene. The V gene's germline CDR1 is MNHEY and CDR2 SVGEGT. The CDR3 nucleotides are TGTGCCAGCAGCAGCCGGACAGGGGCAGGAAACACTGAAGCTTTCTTT. Its translation is CASSSRTGAGNTEAFF.

Comment on this clone: In the same sample, other DNA sequences code for this CDR3. The J gene is TRBJ1-1, the V gene TRBV6-1; D is unresolved. V was shortened by 3 bases and J by 0 bases, with 5 bases between the two germline ends. This CDR3 spans 13 amino acids. CDR1 MNHNS and CDR2 SASEGT come from the germline V gene. DNA of the CDR3: TGTGCCAGCAGTGACGGATTGAACACTGAAGCTTTCTTT. Its translation is CASSDGLNTEAFF.